The 25 T cell receptor beta chains presented below share a single source sample, sequenced in a study of blood T cell repertoires in COVID-19. Assay used: immunoSEQ multiplex PCR; TCRdb lists only in-frame clones, some missing. Of around 250,000 clones listed, roughly nine tenths are singletons. The sequencing sample was made of PBMCs or T cells enriched from blood (not recorded which). The receptors were gathered from a human donor in a cohort exposed to, infected with or recovered from COVID-19 (not recorded which). The donor label of this sample is uncertain.

The V and J genes are TRBV6-5 and TRBJ1-2; 10 bases are a match to TRBD1. The germline V gene has CDR1 MNHEY and CDR2 SVGAGI. The CDR3 is 14 amino acids. The V segment lost 7 bases and the J segment 4 bases; nucleotides outside the gene matches: 6. The CDR3 loop is CASTTGGGGYGYTF. CDR3 bases: TGTGCCAGCACGACAGGGGGCGGAGGCTATGGCTACACCTTC.

This chain uses TRBV5-1 with TRBJ2-3; 7 bases match TRBD2. J gave up 1 base and V 5 bases, and 7 bases lay outside the gene matches. Looked up from germline, CDR1 is SGHRS and CDR2 is YFSETQ. The CDR3 covers 15 residues. DNA of the CDR3: TGCGCCAGCAGGCGGGCGGGGGATCGCACAGATACGCAGTATTTT. The encoded protein is CASRRAGDRTDTQYF.

The chain is built from TRBV10-3 and TRBJ2-3; TRBD2 agrees at 11 bases. The CDR3 consists of 16 residues. The junction had 5 bases not matched to a gene; V was cut back by 2 bases and J by 4 bases. Germline CDR1 is ENHRY and CDR2 is SYGVKD. DNA for the CDR3: TGTGCCATCAGTGAGACTGGACTAGCGGGCGCAGATACGCAGTATTTT. The encoded protein is CAISETGLAGADTQYF.

This chain links TRBV5-6 with TRBJ1-1; no definite D call. The CDR3 length is 13 residues. Trimming took off 0 bases at V and 5 bases at J, with 8 bases between the two ends. In germline, CDR1 is SGHDT, CDR2 YYEEEE. The DNA for the CDR3 is TGTGCCAGCAGCTTGGTGGCAGCGACTGAAGCTTTCTTT. This gives the protein CASSLVAATEAFF.

This clone was found once. The rearrangement joins TRBV6-5 to TRBJ1-1; D unresolved. V dropped 0 bases and J dropped 4 bases, with 15 bases sitting between them. The germline V gene encodes CDR1 MNHEY and CDR2 SVGAGI. CDR3 length equals 16 residues. The CDR3 DNA is TGTGCCAGCAGTTACTCGTCCGTCGGGGTGGCCACTGAAGCTTTCTTT. Its translation: CASSYSSVGVATEAFF.

This chain uses TRBV6-2 or TRBV6-3 with TRBJ1-5; 7 bases line up with TRBD1. This CDR3 spans 15 amino acids. Germline CDR1 MNHEY, CDR2 SVGEGT. The J segment lost 0 bases and the V segment lost 4 bases, leaving 3 bases of the junction unmatched. As DNA, the CDR3 is TGTGCCAGCAGTTTGACAGGGAATAGCAATCAGCCCCAGCATTTT. It yields the protein CASSLTGNSNQPQHF.

V usage is TRBV4-1 and J usage is TRBJ2-1, with 9 positions matching TRBD2. V was pared by 3 bases and J by 6 bases, with 3 bases of the junction left unmatched. The germline CDR1 and CDR2 sequences are MGHRA and YSYEKL. The CDR3 covers 14 residues. DNA for the CDR3: TGCGCCAGCAGCCACACTAGCGGGCGCAATGAGCAGTTCTTC. Translated: CASSHTSGRNEQFF.

The chain has TRBV5-1 and TRBJ1-1; D perhaps matches TRBD1 (5 bases). This CDR3 is 14 amino acids long. V was trimmed by 3 bases and J by 3 bases, leaving 12 bases between them. CDR1 is SGHRS and CDR2 is YFSETQ in the germline V gene. The CDR3 nucleotides are TGCGCCAGCAGCTCCCTTACGGGGGACACTGAAGCTTTCTTT. Translated, it gives CASSSLTGDTEAFF. The full variable domain, rest sourced from reference TRBV5-1 and TRBJ1-1, is KAGVTQTPRYLIKTRGQQVTLSCSPISGHRSVSWYQQTPGQGLQFLFEYFSETQRNKGNFPGRFSGRQFSNSRSEMNVSTLELGDSALYLCASSSLTGDTEAFFGQGTRLTVV.

The chain has TRBV27 and TRBJ2-5; 10 bases fit TRBD2. Germline CDR1 is MNHEY and CDR2 is SMNVEV (reference sequence). Trimming took 5 bases from V and 3 from J; bases not matched to a gene: 18. The CDR3 consists of 19 residues. The CDR3 spells CASSRRPPRLAGTKETQYF. For the CDR3, the DNA is TGTGCCAGCAGTCGACGCCCGCCACGACTAGCGGGTACTAAAGAGACCCAGTACTTC.

The J gene is TRBJ1-1, the V gene TRBV19; TRBD1 agrees at 8 bases. The CDR3 runs to 14 residues. Per germline, CDR1 LNHDA and CDR2 SQIVND (reference sequence). V shed 8 bases and J 3 bases; nucleotides not matched to a gene: 8. This CDR3 reads CASRPRDRYTEAFF. CDR3 bases: TGTGCCAGTCGTCCACGGGACAGGTACACTGAAGCTTTCTTT.

The chain has TRBV4-3 and TRBJ2-3; D may be TRBD2 (5 bases). Germline values: CDR1 LGHNA, CDR2 YSLEER. V was shortened by 0 bases and J by 4 bases, with 17 bases between the two germline ends. CDR3 length: 17 amino acids. As DNA, the CDR3 is TGCGCCAGCAGCCAAGAGGCGGGCCTTGGTTATTCAGATACGCAGTATTTT. Amino acid sequence: CASSQEAGLGYSDTQYF.

This sequence joins TRBV7-8 and TRBJ2-3, with D perhaps matching TRBD2 (6 bases). The CDR3 is 14 amino acids. The V gene's germline CDR1 is SGHVS and CDR2 FQNEAQ. V lost 3 bases and J 1 base, leaving 8 bases between the germline ends. The CDR3 protein is CASSFAGRTDTQYF. In nucleotides, the CDR3 is TGTGCCAGCAGCTTTGCGGGACGCACAGATACGCAGTATTTT.

The V and J genes are TRBV7-2 and TRBJ1-5; no definite D call. CDR1 is SGHTA, CDR2 FQGNSA, per germline. There are 15 residues in the CDR3. Trimming left V 1 base short and J 1 base short, with 8 bases between. In DNA form, the CDR3 reads TGTGCCAGCAGCTTAGGGGCACGAAGCAATCAGCCCCAGCATTTT. The encoded protein is CASSLGARSNQPQHF.

This chain links TRBV19 with TRBJ1-5, with D uncertain. This CDR3 contains 11 residues. Germline V lookup: CDR1 LNHDA, CDR2 SQIVND (reference sequence). V gave up 6 bases and J gave up 9 bases, with 9 bases separating them. The CDR3 protein is CASSEGPPQHF. In DNA form, the CDR3 reads TGTGCCAGTAGCGAGGGCCCGCCCCAGCATTTT.

The chain carries TRBV30 and TRBJ1-2; D is undetermined. CDR3 size: 12 residues. Trimming took 0 bases from V and 5 from J, leaving 7 bases between them. Germline V gene data show CDR1 as GTSNPN and CDR2 as SVGIG (reference sequence). CDR3 coding DNA: TGTGCCTGGAGTGTATCGGGATATGGCTACACCTTC. It translates to CAWSVSGYGYTF.

This chain links TRBV24-1 with TRBJ2-1, with D possibly TRBD2 on 5 matching bases. The V gene lost 9 bases and the J gene lost 4 bases, with 9 bases spanning the gap. Per the germline V gene, CDR1 is KGHDR and CDR2 is SFDVKD. The length of the CDR3 is 12 residues. CDR3: CATRSEYNEQFF. The DNA for the CDR3 is TGTGCCACCCGTAGCGAGTACAATGAGCAGTTCTTC.

The chain is built from TRBV7-6 and TRBJ1-1; D may be TRBD1 (5 bases). The germline CDR1 and CDR2 sequences are SGHVS and FNYEAQ. The CDR3 is made up of 17 amino acids. V was pared by 0 bases and J by 0 bases, with 14 bases between. The CDR3 nucleotides read TGTGCCAGCAGCTTAGCGAGAGACAGACGAATGAACACTGAAGCTTTCTTT. This gives the protein CASSLARDRRMNTEAFF.

This clone was seen only once. The V gene is TRBV7-2, the J gene TRBJ1-2; 9 bases line up with TRBD1. J was trimmed by 6 bases and V by 1 base; bases with no gene match: 15. The CDR3 is 18 residues long. In germline, CDR1 is SGHTA, CDR2 FQGNSA. The DNA of the CDR3 is TGTGCCAGCAGCTTAGGGACGTCCCAACAGGGGGCGCTGGATGGCTACACCTTC. It codes for CASSLGTSQQGALDGYTF.

This sequence joins TRBV9 and TRBJ1-2; no clear D gene. This CDR3 has 16 residues. Trimming cost V 0 bases and J 2 bases, with 14 bases left between them. Per germline, CDR1 SGDLS and CDR2 YYNGEE. In nucleotides, the CDR3 is TGTGCCAGCAGCGTAGGGGAAGGGAGGCTGAACTATGGCTACACCTTC. Translating it yields CASSVGEGRLNYGYTF.

The chain recombines TRBV10-3 with TRBJ2-3, with D possibly being TRBD2 (6 bases). Trimming removed 4 bases at V and 0 bases at J, with 8 bases between. The germline V gene has CDR1 ENHRY and CDR2 SYGVKD. This CDR3 has 14 residues. For the CDR3, the DNA is TGTGCCATCAGTGGGGGACTGAGCACAGATACGCAGTATTTT. It codes for CAISGGLSTDTQYF.

V is TRBV5-8 and J is TRBJ2-2; no firm D call. CDR1 and CDR2 (germline): SGHTS, YDEGEE. The CDR3 runs to 13 residues. V was shortened by 5 bases and J by 6 bases, with 11 bases between the two germline ends. The DNA for the CDR3 is TGTGCCAGCAGTTCTCGATCGGCCGGGGAGCTGTTTTTT. Encoded protein: CASSSRSAGELFF.

This chain joins TRBV28 and TRBJ1-1; TRBD1 matches 9 bases. The CDR3 is 17 residues long. Germline CDR1 and CDR2: MDHEN and SYDVKM. J was trimmed by 1 base and V by 0 bases; bases with no gene match: 6. The CDR3 DNA sequence: TGTGCCAGCAGTTTATGGGGACAGGGTTTAGGGAACACTGAAGCTTTCTTT. The encoded protein is CASSLWGQGLGNTEAFF.

The rearrangement joins TRBV9 to TRBJ2-3, with TRBD1 identical over 7 bases. The CDR3 totals 14 residues. Per germline, CDR1 SGDLS and CDR2 YYNGEE. The J segment lost 3 bases and the V segment lost 3 bases, leaving 4 bases of the junction unmatched. CDR3 bases: TGTGCCAGCAGCGCCCGACAGGGAACAGATACGCAGTATTTT. Translating gives CASSARQGTDTQYF. The full variable domain, completed using reference TRBV9 and TRBJ2-3, is DSGVTQTPKHLITATGQRVTLRCSPRSGDLSVYWYQQSLDQGLQFLIQYYNGEERAKGNILERFSAQQFPDLHSELNLSSLELGDSALYFCASSARQGTDTQYFGPGTRLTVL.

The V call is TRBV9, the J call TRBJ2-1, with 9 bases that match TRBD2. This CDR3 region has 14 residues. V trimming: 6 bases; J trimming: 5 bases; junction bases outside the gene matches: 6. The germline gives CDR1 SGDLS, CDR2 YYNGEE. The DNA for the CDR3 is TGTGCCAGCACGGCGGGGGGGTCGGACAATGAGCAGTTCTTC. It encodes CASTAGGSDNEQFF. Full variable domain (rest looked up from reference TRBV9 and TRBJ2-1): DSGVTQTPKHLITATGQRVTLRCSPRSGDLSVYWYQQSLDQGLQFLIQYYNGEERAKGNILERFSAQQFPDLHSELNLSSLELGDSALYFCASTAGGSDNEQFFGPGTRLTVL.

The rearrangement uses TRBV10-3 and TRBJ2-3; TRBD2 is a possible D gene (6 bases). CDR1 and CDR2 (germline): ENHRY, SYGVKD. The CDR3 totals 16 residues. The V end was cut by 0 bases, the J end by 4 bases, with 14 bases between. CDR3 amino acids: CAISESGGLLADTQYF. For the CDR3, the DNA is TGTGCCATCAGTGAGTCAGGAGGGCTGTTAGCAGATACGCAGTATTTT.